One and the same sample provided the 27 T cell receptor beta chains below, sequenced in a study of blood T cell repertoires in COVID-19. Here immunoSEQ multiplex PCR was the method, and the copy in TCRdb shows in-frame clones only, minus some. The table records over 130,000 clones, about nine tenths of them present only once. The material sequenced was peripheral blood. The receptors come from a woman aged 55 to 70 with active or convalescent COVID-19.

This clone was picked up a small number of times. CDR3 nucleotide sequence: TGTGCCAGCAGGTCAGGGGGAAACACTGAAGCTTTCTTT. Amino acid sequence: CASRSGGNTEAFF. The chain joins TRBV12-3 or TRBV12-4 to TRBJ1-1; TRBD1 agrees at 7 bases. Trimming removed 6 bases from V and 2 bases from J; junction bases left unmatched: 3. This CDR3 is built from 13 residues.

V is TRBV2 and J is TRBJ2-7, with D maybe TRBD1 (5 bases). V was cut by 6 bases and J by 0 bases, with 12 bases left in between. CDR1 is SNHLY and CDR2 is FYNNEI in the germline V gene. The CDR3 is made up of 14 amino acids. The CDR3 region is CASSVLDSSYEQYF. DNA for the CDR3: TGTGCCAGCAGCGTCCTAGACAGCTCCTACGAGCAGTACTTC.

This clone was seen just once. This chain connects TRBV9 to TRBJ1-1; 7 nucleotides align to TRBD1. The germline V gene encodes CDR1 SGDLS and CDR2 YYNGEE. CDR3 size: 14 residues. The V segment lost 3 bases and the J segment 5 bases; nucleotides outside the gene matches: 7. In DNA, the CDR3 is TGTGCCAGCAGCGCCCAGACAGGGTTTACTGAAGCTTTCTTT. Its translation: CASSAQTGFTEAFF.

This chain connects TRBV7-9 to TRBJ2-1; 9 bases align to TRBD2. The CDR3 runs to 12 residues. With 5 bases clipped from V and 10 bases from J, the junction kept 3 bases outside the gene matches. The germline CDR1 and CDR2 sequences are SEHNR and FQNEAQ (reference sequence). CDR3 coding DNA: TGTGCCAGCAGCCTCGGACTAGCGGAGCAGTTCTTC. Its protein product is CASSLGLAEQFF.

This chain joins TRBV4-3 and TRBJ2-7; 9 positions match TRBD1. V shed 1 base, J shed 2 bases, and the junction held 3 bases outside the gene matches. This CDR3 is 15 amino acids long. Germline V gene lookup returns CDR1 LGHNA and CDR2 YSLEER. CDR3 sequence: CASSQGQGVPYEQYF. The CDR3 region has the DNA TGCGCCAGCAGCCAAGGACAGGGGGTCCCCTACGAGCAGTACTTC.

This clone was counted a few times. The chain uses TRBV30 and TRBJ1-5, with TRBD1 as a possible D gene (5 bases). The V gene lost 3 bases and the J gene lost 3 bases, with 15 bases spanning the gap. Germline values: CDR1 GTSNPN, CDR2 SVGIG (reference sequence). The CDR3 is made up of 15 amino acids. CDR3 nucleotides: TGTGCCTGGAGCCGGACTGGGGGGGACAATCAGCCCCAGCATTTT. It yields the protein CAWSRTGGDNQPQHF.

The rearrangement links TRBV12-5 to TRBJ2-5; maybe TRBD1 (6 bases). Looked up from germline, CDR1 is LGHNT and CDR2 is FRNRAP. The ends were cut back, 6 bases at V and 4 bases at J, with 18 bases in the middle. The CDR3 is 15 residues long. The CDR3 DNA reads as TGTGCTAGTGGACCCCAAGGACAGCTCATAGAGACCCAGTACTTC. This translates into CASGPQGQLIETQYF.

The chain has TRBV19 and TRBJ2-3; perhaps TRBD2 as D (6 bases). This CDR3 has 15 amino acids. Per the germline V gene, CDR1 is LNHDA and CDR2 is SQIVND (reference sequence). V lost 1 base and J 6 bases, leaving 14 bases between the germline ends. CDR3 loop: CASSIVGGVGDTQYF. In DNA, the CDR3 is TGTGCCAGTAGTATAGTAGGCGGGGTCGGGGATACGCAGTATTTT. The whole variable domain, filled in from reference TRBV19 and TRBJ2-3, reads DGGITQSPKYLFRKEGQNVTLSCEQNLNHDAMYWYRQDPGQGLRLIYYSQIVNDFQKGDIAEGYSVSREKKESFPLTVTSAQKNPTAFYLCASSIVGGVGDTQYFGPGTRLTVL.

The V call is TRBV10-3, the J call TRBJ1-1; possibly TRBD1 for D (5 bases). Trimming pared 5 bases from V and 0 bases from J, leaving 10 bases between. Germline-derived CDR1 and CDR2 are ENHRY and SYGVKD. CDR3 length equals 14 residues. This CDR3 reads CAISPGLLNTEAFF. The CDR3 DNA reads TGTGCCATCAGTCCGGGACTCCTGAACACTGAAGCTTTCTTT.

The chain is built from TRBV5-1 and TRBJ1-2; TRBD1 aligns across 8 bases. Germline loops: CDR1 SGHRS, CDR2 YFSETQ. J gave up 7 bases and V 4 bases, and 9 bases lay outside the gene matches. The CDR3 consists of 14 residues. The CDR3 DNA reads TGCGCCAGCAGCAAGGGACAGGATTCAGGTGGCTACACCTTC. This translates into CASSKGQDSGGYTF. The full variable domain, its missing parts supplied by reference TRBV5-1 and TRBJ1-2, is KAGVTQTPRYLIKTRGQQVTLSCSPISGHRSVSWYQQTPGQGLQFLFEYFSETQRNKGNFPGRFSGRQFSNSRSEMNVSTLELGDSALYLCASSKGQDSGGYTFGSGTRLTVV.

The rearrangement links TRBV7-2 to TRBJ2-7; D unclear. V was shortened by 1 base and J by 4 bases, with 14 bases between the two germline ends. Germline V lookup: CDR1 SGHTA, CDR2 FQGNSA. The CDR3 consists of 15 residues. The CDR3 region has the DNA TGTGCCAGCAGCTTAGGATCGACTTCGAATTACGAGCAGTACTTC. It encodes CASSLGSTSNYEQYF.

This clone was observed a few times. The chain couples TRBV9 to TRBJ1-6; TRBD1 agrees at 10 bases. The CDR3 spans 15 residues. V lost 3 bases, J lost 7 bases, and 4 bases stayed unmatched. Germline values: CDR1 SGDLS, CDR2 YYNGEE. This CDR3 reads CASSALTGGNSPLHF. The CDR3 DNA sequence: TGTGCCAGCAGCGCCCTGACAGGGGGCAATTCACCCCTCCACTTT.

The V call is TRBV5-1, the J call TRBJ2-7; 14 bases fit TRBD2. The CDR3 is 15 amino acids. Germline CDR1 and CDR2: SGHRS and YFSETQ. Trimming cost V 3 bases and J 6 bases; bases outside gene matches: 5. CDR3 amino acids: CASSSTSGGAGEQYF. CDR3 sequence (DNA): TGCGCCAGCAGCTCGACTAGCGGGGGGGCGGGCGAGCAGTACTTC.

The chain links TRBV11-2 to TRBJ2-2; D remains unclear. V lost 3 bases and J lost 6, with 20 bases in between. This CDR3 is built from 17 residues. CDR1 is SGHAT, CDR2 FQNNGV, per germline. As DNA, the CDR3 is TGTGCCAGCAGCTTTTTCGCCCCGTTTGGTCAGGCCGGGGAGCTGTTTTTT. This encodes CASSFFAPFGQAGELFF. Using reference TRBV11-2 and TRBJ2-2 for the parts outside the CDR3, the full variable domain is EAGVAQSPRYKIIEKRQSVAFWCNPISGHATLYWYQQILGQGPKLLIQFQNNGVVDDSQLPKDRFSAERLKGVDSTLKIQPAKLEDSAVYLCASSFFAPFGQAGELFFGEGSRLTVL.

This clone has only one observation. This chain uses TRBV10-3 with TRBJ1-1; D call uncertain. CDR1 and CDR2 (germline): ENHRY, SYGVKD. The V end lost 8 bases, the J end lost 3 bases, and 13 bases lay between the germline ends. The CDR3 has 13 amino acids. The CDR3 sequence: CAIRPERDTEAFF. As DNA, the CDR3 is TGTGCCATCCGCCCCGAAAGAGACACTGAAGCTTTCTTT.

The chain employs TRBV2 and TRBJ2-7; TRBD1 agrees at 9 bases. The V gene's germline CDR1 is SNHLY and CDR2 FYNNEI. The CDR3 extends over 15 amino acids. J was trimmed by 0 bases and V by 6 bases; bases with no gene match: 6. CDR3: CASRDDRGSSYEQYF. DNA for the CDR3: TGTGCCAGCAGGGATGACAGGGGGAGCTCCTACGAGCAGTACTTC.

This clone has more than one count but fewer than ten. This chain uses TRBV4-3 with TRBJ1-2; 11 nucleotides agree with TRBD1. The germline CDR1 and CDR2 sequences are LGHNA and YSLEER. V gave up 6 bases and J gave up 4 bases; unmatched junction bases: 7. This CDR3 has 15 amino acids. The CDR3 DNA follows: TGCGCCAGCAGAGTCGGGACAGGGGGTTTCTATGGCTACACCTTC. Translated, it gives CASRVGTGGFYGYTF.

The sample holds a few counts of this clone. The chain uses TRBV6-2 or TRBV6-3 and TRBJ1-5; no clear D gene. V was cut by 4 bases and J by 6 bases, with 10 bases left in between. Germline-derived CDR1 and CDR2 are MNHEY and SVGEGT. CDR3 size: 13 residues. CDR3 DNA: TGTGCCAGCAGTTCCTTGACACCTCAGCCCCAGCATTTT. It encodes CASSSLTPQPQHF.

In this sample, this clone turned up many times. This chain uses TRBV29-1 with TRBJ2-5; possible D gene TRBD1, 6 bases. The V gene lost 4 bases and the J gene lost 5 bases, with 11 bases spanning the gap. CDR3 size: 12 residues. The germline gives CDR1 SQVTM, CDR2 ANQGSEA. CDR3 loop: CSVAGQGETQYF. DNA of the CDR3: TGCAGCGTTGCAGGGCAGGGGGAGACCCAGTACTTC.

The chain is built from TRBV6-1 and TRBJ1-1; D is unresolved. The CDR3 sequence is 13 residues long. Germline CDR1 reads MNHNS; CDR2 reads SASEGT. Trimming stripped 3 bases from V and 0 bases from J, with 5 bases between. CDR3 sequence reads: CASSESLNTEAFF. CDR3 coding DNA: TGTGCCAGCAGTGAGTCTTTGAACACTGAAGCTTTCTTT.

The chain links TRBV19 to TRBJ1-2; D not certain. This CDR3 comprises 13 residues. Germline CDR1 is LNHDA and CDR2 is SQIVND (reference sequence). The V end lost 0 bases, the J end lost 4 bases, and 6 bases lay between the germline ends. CDR3 sequence: CASSIEAAYGYTF. As DNA, the CDR3 is TGTGCCAGTAGTATAGAGGCGGCCTATGGCTACACCTTC.

The chain combines TRBV9 with TRBJ1-6; D gene uncertain. The CDR3 sequence is 14 residues long. The V gene's germline CDR1 is SGDLS and CDR2 YYNGEE. Trimming pared 0 bases from V and 6 bases from J, leaving 7 bases between. CDR3 coding DNA: TGTGCCAGCAGCGTAGCAGGAGGTAATTCACCCCTCCACTTT. Protein: CASSVAGGNSPLHF.

This chain links TRBV15 with TRBJ2-7, with TRBD1 matching 8 bases. The CDR3 has 14 residues. In germline, CDR1 is LNHNV, CDR2 YYDKDF (reference sequence). V dropped 4 bases and J dropped 6; count of bases not matched to a gene: 8. This chain's CDR3 is CATSTGQASGEQYF. CDR3 nucleotide sequence: TGTGCCACCAGCACGGGACAGGCTAGTGGCGAGCAGTACTTC.

This chain joins TRBV24-1 and TRBJ2-1; 9 positions match TRBD1. In germline, CDR1 is KGHDR, CDR2 SFDVKD. The CDR3 is 13 residues long. V lost 7 bases and J lost 5; bases outside the gene matches: 2. Here the CDR3 reads CATSGTGNNEQFF. The CDR3 coding sequence is TGTGCCACCAGCGGGACAGGGAACAATGAGCAGTTCTTC.

The V call is TRBV10-3, the J call TRBJ1-1, with TRBD1 matching over 9 bases. CDR3 length: 13 residues. The germline CDR1 and CDR2 sequences are ENHRY and SYGVKD. J was trimmed by 5 bases and V by 7 bases; bases with no gene match: 5. This chain's CDR3 is CAINGQGMTEAFF. Written as DNA, the CDR3 is TGTGCCATCAACGGACAGGGGATGACTGAAGCTTTCTTT.

The chain is built from TRBV10-3 and TRBJ1-1, with D possibly being TRBD1 (6 bases). The CDR3 has 14 residues. Trimming stripped 6 bases from V and 0 bases from J, with 11 bases between. CDR1 and CDR2 from the germline V gene are ENHRY and SYGVKD. The CDR3 sequence: CAISQGTVNTEAFF. The CDR3 nucleotides are TGTGCCATCAGCCAGGGGACGGTGAACACTGAAGCTTTCTTT.

The V and J genes are TRBV18 and TRBJ2-1; D is perhaps TRBD1 (6 bases). Germline-derived CDR1 and CDR2 are KGHSH and LQKENI. With 4 bases removed from V and 2 bases from J, the gap between germline ends came to 6 bases. The CDR3 has 13 residues. The CDR3 sequence: CASSQGAYNEQFF. In DNA form, the CDR3 reads TGTGCCAGCTCACAGGGGGCCTACAATGAGCAGTTCTTC.